This T cell receptor beta chain was retrieved from a study of cytomegalovirus exposure and HLA in healthy donors. CDR1 MNHEY and CDR2 SMNVEV come from the germline V gene (reference sequence). This CDR3 comprises 15 residues. The germline V and J ends were trimmed by 4 bases and 0 bases, with 10 bases remaining between them. As for this clone: Its antigen is not identified.

Use of 60 Vbeta and 13 Jbeta primers characterized the PCR. Using immunoSEQ multiplex PCR, the repertoire was profiled, and TCRdb retains in-frame clones only, with some absent. The sample includes more than 100,000 clones, over 65% of them seen just once. Study observations and caveats: Analyzed later, association rates of TCRs varied across HLA loci, with DRB1 most and HLA-C fewest. Later analysis demonstrated an association between a missense DCLRE1C variant and TCR beta V- and J-gene trimming.

At collection, donors were nominally healthy, but unrecorded immune exposures were probable. This TCR came from a woman aged 40 to 49 in good health and CMV-seropositive. The sample taken for sequencing was PBMCs. The chain links TRBV27 to TRBJ1-5; D remains unclear. The DNA of the CDR3 is TGTGCCAGCAGTTCCGGACTGGCTAGCAATCAGCCCCAGCATTTT. It specifies CASSSGLASNQPQHF.